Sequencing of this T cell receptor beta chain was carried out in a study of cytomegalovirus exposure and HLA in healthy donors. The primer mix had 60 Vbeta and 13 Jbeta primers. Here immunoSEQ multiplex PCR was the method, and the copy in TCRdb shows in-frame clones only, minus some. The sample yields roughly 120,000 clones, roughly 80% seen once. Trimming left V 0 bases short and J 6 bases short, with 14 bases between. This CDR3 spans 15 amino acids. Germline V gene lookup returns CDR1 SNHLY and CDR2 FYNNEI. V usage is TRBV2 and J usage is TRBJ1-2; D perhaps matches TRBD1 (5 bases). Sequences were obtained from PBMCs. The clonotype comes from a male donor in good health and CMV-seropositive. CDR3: CASSEAGEGIHGYTF. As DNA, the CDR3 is TGTGCCAGCAGTGAAGCGGGGGAGGGGATCCATGGCTACACCTTC.